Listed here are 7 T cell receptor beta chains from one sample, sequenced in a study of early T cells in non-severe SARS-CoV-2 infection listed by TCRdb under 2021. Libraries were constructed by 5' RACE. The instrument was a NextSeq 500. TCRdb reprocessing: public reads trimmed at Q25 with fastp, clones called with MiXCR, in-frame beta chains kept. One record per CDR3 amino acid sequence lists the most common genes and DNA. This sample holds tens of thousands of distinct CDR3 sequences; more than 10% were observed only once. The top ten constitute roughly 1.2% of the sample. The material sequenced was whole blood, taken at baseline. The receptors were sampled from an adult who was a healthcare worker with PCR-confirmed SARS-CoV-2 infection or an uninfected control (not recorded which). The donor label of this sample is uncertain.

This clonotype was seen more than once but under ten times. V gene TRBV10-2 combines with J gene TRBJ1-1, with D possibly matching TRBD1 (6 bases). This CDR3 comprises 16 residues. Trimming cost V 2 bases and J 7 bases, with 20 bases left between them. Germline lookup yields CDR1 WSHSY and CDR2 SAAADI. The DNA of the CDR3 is TGCGCCAGCAGTGAGCCTTTTGCGGGGGCGCATGGTGAAGCTTTCTTT. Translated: CASSEPFAGAHGEAFF.

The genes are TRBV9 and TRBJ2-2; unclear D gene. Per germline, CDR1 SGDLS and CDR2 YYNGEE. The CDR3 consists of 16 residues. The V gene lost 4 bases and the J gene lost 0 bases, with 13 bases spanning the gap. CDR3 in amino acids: CASSSLPSANTGELFF. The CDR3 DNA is TGTGCCAGCAGCTCCCTCCCCAGCGCGAACACCGGGGAGCTGTTTTTT.

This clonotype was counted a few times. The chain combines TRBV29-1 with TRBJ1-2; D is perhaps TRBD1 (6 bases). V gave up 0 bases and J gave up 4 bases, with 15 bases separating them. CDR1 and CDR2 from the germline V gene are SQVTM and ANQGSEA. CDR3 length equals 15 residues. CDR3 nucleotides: TGCAGCGTTGAAGATGCAAACATCAGGGGCTATGGCTACACCTTC. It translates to CSVEDANIRGYGYTF. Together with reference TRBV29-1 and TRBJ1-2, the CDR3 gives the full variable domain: SAVISQKPSRDICQRGTSLTIQCQVDSQVTMMFWYRQQPGQSLTLIATANQGSEATYESGFVIDKFPISRPNLTFSTLTVSNMSPEDSSIYLCSVEDANIRGYGYTFGSGTRLTVV.

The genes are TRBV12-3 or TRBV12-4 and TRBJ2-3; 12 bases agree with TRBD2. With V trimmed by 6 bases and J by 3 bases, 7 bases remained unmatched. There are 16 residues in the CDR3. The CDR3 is CASSHDLAGGTDTQYF. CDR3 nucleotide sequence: TGTGCCAGCAGCCACGATCTAGCGGGGGGGACAGATACGCAGTATTTT.

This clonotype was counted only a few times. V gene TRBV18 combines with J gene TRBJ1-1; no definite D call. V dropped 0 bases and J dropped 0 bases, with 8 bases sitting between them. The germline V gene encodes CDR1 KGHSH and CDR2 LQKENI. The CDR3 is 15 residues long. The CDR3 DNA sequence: TGTGCCAGCTCACCACCGGCGATCATGAACACTGAAGCTTTCTTT. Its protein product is CASSPPAIMNTEAFF.

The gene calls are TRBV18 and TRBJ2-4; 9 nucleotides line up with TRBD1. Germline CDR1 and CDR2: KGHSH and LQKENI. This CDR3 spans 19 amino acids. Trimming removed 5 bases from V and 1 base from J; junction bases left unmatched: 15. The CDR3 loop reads CASSSSPGTGNGAKNIQYF. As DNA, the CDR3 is TGTGCCAGCTCATCAAGTCCCGGGACAGGGAACGGGGCCAAAAACATTCAGTACTTC.

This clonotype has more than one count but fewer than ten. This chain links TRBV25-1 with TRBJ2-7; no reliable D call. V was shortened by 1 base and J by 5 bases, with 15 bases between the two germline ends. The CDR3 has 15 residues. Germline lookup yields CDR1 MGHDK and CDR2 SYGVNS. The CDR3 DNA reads TGTGCCAGCAGTGAATTGGGCACAAGCGTCCACGAGCAGTACGTC. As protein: CASSELGTSVHEQYV.